This TCR beta chain was sequenced for a study of blood T cell repertoires in COVID-19. Study background: Sites in the United States, Italy and Spain provided acute and convalescent COVID-19 samples.

V gave up 4 bases and J gave up 7 bases, with 14 bases separating them. The CDR3 loop spans 15 amino acids. Germline CDR1 is PRHDT and CDR2 is FYEKMQ (reference sequence). Per the authors' pipeline: Amplifying reference gene primers gave estimates of nucleated cell counts. This table comes from immunoSEQ multiplex PCR, and its TCRdb copy is limited to in-frame clones, with some not included. The V and J calls and clone size are taken from that table; D and trimming were inferred from the DNA. Seen here are about 110,000 clones, about 79% observed once, and the top ten hold 6% to 6.5%. The chain has TRBV13 and TRBJ1-6; maybe TRBD1 (6 bases). Input material: peripheral blood. The sequence derives from a man at least 80 years old with COVID-19, enrolled during active disease. CDR3: CASSSGQLRNSPLHF. CDR3 DNA: TGTGCCAGCAGCTCCGGACAGTTACGAAATTCACCCCTCCACTTT.